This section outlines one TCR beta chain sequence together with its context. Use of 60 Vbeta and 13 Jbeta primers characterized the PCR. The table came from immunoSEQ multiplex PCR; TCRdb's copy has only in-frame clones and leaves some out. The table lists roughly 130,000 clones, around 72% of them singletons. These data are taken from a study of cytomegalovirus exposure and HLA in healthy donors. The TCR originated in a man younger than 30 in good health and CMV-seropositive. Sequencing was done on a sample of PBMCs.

The CDR3 loop reads CSVDGLAGVRSTDTQYF. In DNA, the CDR3 is TGCAGCGTTGACGGGCTAGCGGGAGTGAGGAGCACAGATACGCAGTATTTT. The chain recombines TRBV29-1 with TRBJ2-3; 10 positions match TRBD2. This CDR3 comprises 17 residues. Germline CDR1 reads SQVTM; CDR2 reads ANQGSEA. Germline trimming cut 3 bases from V and 0 bases from J; bases unmatched to any gene: 9.